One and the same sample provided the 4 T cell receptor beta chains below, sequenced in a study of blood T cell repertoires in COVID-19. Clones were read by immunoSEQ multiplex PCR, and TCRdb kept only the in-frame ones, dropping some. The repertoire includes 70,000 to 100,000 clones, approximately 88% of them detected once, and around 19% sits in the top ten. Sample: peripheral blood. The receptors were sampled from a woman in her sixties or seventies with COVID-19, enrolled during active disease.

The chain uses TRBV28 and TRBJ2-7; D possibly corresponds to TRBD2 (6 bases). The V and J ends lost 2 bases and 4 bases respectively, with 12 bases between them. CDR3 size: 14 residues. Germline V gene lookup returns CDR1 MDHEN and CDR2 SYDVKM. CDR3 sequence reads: CASSLRDFHYEQYF. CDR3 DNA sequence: TGTGCCAGCAGTTTAAGGGACTTCCATTACGAGCAGTACTTC.

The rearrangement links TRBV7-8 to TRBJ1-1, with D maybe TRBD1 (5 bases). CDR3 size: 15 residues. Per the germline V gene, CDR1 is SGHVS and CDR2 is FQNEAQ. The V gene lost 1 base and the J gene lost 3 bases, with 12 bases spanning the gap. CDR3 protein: CASSLVGGADTEAFF. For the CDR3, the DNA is TGTGCCAGCAGCTTAGTCGGGGGAGCGGACACTGAAGCTTTCTTT.

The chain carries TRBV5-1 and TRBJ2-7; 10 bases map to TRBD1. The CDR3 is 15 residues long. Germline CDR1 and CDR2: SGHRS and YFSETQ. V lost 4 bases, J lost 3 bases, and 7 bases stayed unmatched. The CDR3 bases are TGCGCCAGCAGCGGAAGACAGGGGGCTTTCTACGAGCAGTACTTC. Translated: CASSGRQGAFYEQYF.

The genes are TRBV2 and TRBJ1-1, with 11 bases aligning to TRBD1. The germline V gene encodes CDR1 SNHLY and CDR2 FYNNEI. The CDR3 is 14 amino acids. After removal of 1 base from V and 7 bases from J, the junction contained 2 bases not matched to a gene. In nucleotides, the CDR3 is TGTGCCAGCAGTGAAGGGGACAGGGGGTATGAAGCTTTCTTT. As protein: CASSEGDRGYEAFF. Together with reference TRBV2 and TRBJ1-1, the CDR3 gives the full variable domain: EPEVTQTPSHQVTQMGQEVILRCVPISNHLYFYWYRQILGQKVEFLVSFYNNEISEKSEIFDDQFSVERPDGSNFTLKIRSTKLEDSAMYFCASSEGDRGYEAFFGQGTRLTVV.